These T cell receptor beta chains were read from a single sample in a study of T-cell reconstitution after alpha-beta-depleted transplantation in children. From the PCR reads, TCRdb called clonotypes with MiXCR, one entry per CDR3 protein. The repertoire holds some 390,000 distinct CDR3 sequences, with around 21% as singletons. Here the sequenced sample was PBMCs from the stem cell graft donor, taken from the stem cell graft. These TCRs come from a human donor who donated a stem cell graft to a child with acute myeloid leukemia. Each CDR3 is given with its conserved first and last residue. D genes are given only for firm matches. Only some rows state a clone size, as once, few, many or a class for expanded clones.

. | TRBJ2-7 | TRBV6-5 | TRBD2 | CASSYSTSGTEQYF | TGTGCCAGCAGTTACAGCACTAGCGGGACCGAGCAGTACTTC
few | TRBJ2-7 | TRBV2 | TRBD2 | CASSDVGLAHEQYF | TGTGCCAGCAGTGATGTGGGACTAGCACACGAGCAGTACTTC
many | TRBJ2-7 | TRBV20-1 | TRBD1 | CSARTKGQGLTYEQYF | TGCAGTGCGAGGACTAAAGGACAGGGGTTAACCTACGAGCAGTACTTC
few | TRBJ1-1 | TRBV19 | TRBD1 | CASSQGQTNTEAFF | TGTGCCAGTAGCCAGGGACAGACGAACACTGAAGCTTTCTTT
. | TRBJ1-1 | TRBV12-3/TRBV12-4 | . | CASTEGGNTEAFF | TGTGCCAGCACCGAAGGGGGAAACACTGAAGCTTTCTTT
few | TRBJ2-6 | TRBV21-1 | . | CASSPPGRPNSGANVLTF | TGTGCCAGCAGCCCCCCGGGGAGACCAAACTCTGGGGCCAACGTCCTGACTTTC
. | TRBJ1-3 | TRBV15 | . | CATSRVRVSGNTIYF | TGTGCCACCAGCAGAGTAAGGGTATCCGGAAACACCATATATTTT
. | TRBJ2-7 | TRBV7-8 | . | CASSTGLPYEQYF | TGTGCCAGCAGCACGGGACTTCCATACGAGCAGTACTTC
. | TRBJ2-1 | TRBV3-1 | TRBD2 | CASRGGPGLAGFGGVDEQFF | TGTGCCAGCAGAGGGGGACCGGGACTAGCGGGATTTGGAGGGGTTGATGAGCAGTTCTTC
. | TRBJ2-2 | TRBV7-6 | TRBD2 | CASSPSGRELFF | TGTGCCAGCAGCCCGAGCGGGAGGGAGCTGTTTTTT
many | TRBJ2-1 | TRBV20-1 | TRBD2 | CSASEGGLAYNEQFF | TGCAGTGCTAGTGAGGGAGGACTAGCCTACAATGAGCAGTTCTTC
many | TRBJ2-7 | TRBV29-1 | TRBD2 | CSVLLAGITYEQYF | TGCAGCGTACTCCTAGCGGGGATAACCTACGAGCAGTACTTC
many | TRBJ2-7 | TRBV25-1 | TRBD2 | CASSEAGTSGFYEQYF | TGTGCCAGCAGTGAGGCCGGGACTAGCGGGTTCTACGAGCAGTACTTC
. | TRBJ2-3 | TRBV7-2 | TRBD2 | CASSEGLAGGLTDTQYF | TGTGCCAGCAGCGAGGGACTAGCGGGGGGACTCACAGATACGCAGTATTTT
few | TRBJ2-1 | TRBV6-2/TRBV6-3 | . | CASSYGPRQGGLGGNEQFF | TGTGCCAGCAGTTACGGACCCAGGCAGGGGGGACTAGGTGGGAATGAGCAGTTCTTC
. | TRBJ1-5 | TRBV9 | . | CASSVSGFSNQPQHF | TGTGCCAGCAGCGTGTCAGGATTTAGCAATCAGCCCCAGCATTTT
many | TRBJ2-1 | TRBV29-1 | . | CSVEDRRAYNEQFF | TGCAGCGTTGAAGATCGGAGGGCCTACAATGAGCAGTTCTTC
. | TRBJ2-7 | TRBV10-3 | . | CAISDPDLSSYEQYF | TGTGCCATCAGTGACCCTGACTTATCCTCCTACGAGCAGTACTTC
many | TRBJ2-1 | TRBV20-1 | . | CSARDPAGSRGSYNEQFF | TGCAGTGCTAGAGACCCCGCGGGCTCGCGGGGCTCCTACAATGAGCAGTTCTTC
. | TRBJ2-7 | TRBV20-1 | . | CSARDRGVEQYF | TGCAGTGCTAGAGATCGGGGCGTAGAGCAGTACTTC
few | TRBJ1-1 | TRBV4-1 | . | CASSHPTGSEAFF | TGCGCCAGCAGCCATCCCACGGGGAGTGAAGCTTTCTTT
. | TRBJ2-3 | TRBV12-3/TRBV12-4 | . | CASSPRPTNTDTQYF | TGTGCCAGCAGTCCCCGACCGACTAACACAGATACGCAGTATTTT
once | TRBJ2-1 | TRBV28 | TRBD2 | CASSPLVPTSGRGNEQFF | TGTGCCAGCAGTCCCTTGGTTCCGACTAGCGGGAGAGGTAATGAGCAGTTCTTC
many | TRBJ2-7 | TRBV29-1 | . | CSGKQDYEQYF | TGCAGCGGTAAACAGGACTACGAGCAGTACTTC
. | TRBJ2-3 | TRBV12-3/TRBV12-4 | . | CASSLGRPSTDTQYF | TGTGCCAGCAGTTTAGGGCGTCCCAGCACAGATACGCAGTATTTT
many | TRBJ2-3 | TRBV20-1 | TRBD2 | CSARSSGTSPRYF | TGCAGTGCTAGATCATCGGGGACTAGCCCAAGGTATTTT
few | TRBJ2-2 | TRBV6-6 | TRBD2 | CASNTLAAGELFF | TGTGCCAGCAACACCCTAGCGGCCGGGGAGCTGTTTTTT
many | TRBJ2-7 | TRBV20-1 | . | CSARGESGNSYEQYF | TGCAGTGCTAGGGGTGAAAGCGGTAACTCCTACGAGCAGTACTTC
few | TRBJ2-1 | TRBV7-9 | TRBD2 | CASSLSGRVGEQFF | TGTGCCAGCAGCTTAAGCGGGAGGGTCGGGGAGCAGTTCTTC
many | TRBJ2-7 | TRBV7-2 | TRBD2 | CAARLAGFYEQYF | TGTGCCGCCCGACTAGCGGGCTTCTACGAGCAGTACTTC
many | TRBJ2-1 | TRBV12-3/TRBV12-4 | TRBD2 | CASSLLRRGDNEQFF | TGTGCCAGCAGTTTGCTAAGGCGGGGGGACAATGAGCAGTTCTTC